These 5 T cell receptor beta chains were sequenced from one sample in a study of tumor-infiltrating lymphocytes in glioblastoma multiforme. TCRB libraries came from RNA via three nested multiplex PCR rounds. Each CDR3 protein gets one entry after TCRdb re-called the multiplex PCR reads with MiXCR. The sample contains approximately 10,000 distinct CDR3 sequences, about 66% of which appear only once. The source material was brain tumor tissue. Every receptor here comes from a male donor with glioblastoma.

The CDR3 bases are TGTGCCAGCAGTCTTTACTACGAGCAGTACTTC. Translating it yields CASSLYYEQYF. The chain carries TRBV6-1 and TRBJ2-7; D unresolved. The length of the CDR3 is 11 residues. V lost 5 bases to trimming and J lost 3 bases, with 5 bases between them. The V gene's germline CDR1 is MNHNS and CDR2 SASEGT.

Notes on this clonotype: Its ends do not fully match the called genes, so a read error is possible. The chain links TRBV10-2 to TRBJ2-7, with 14 bases that match TRBD2. CDR3 size: 14 residues. In germline, CDR1 is WSHSY, CDR2 SAAADI. The CDR3 DNA reads as TGCTCCAGCACCGGGACTAGCGGGGGCTACGAGCAGTACTTC. It yields the protein CSSTGTSGGYEQYF.

The V call is TRBV5-1, the J call TRBJ2-4; D possibly corresponds to TRBD2 (6 bases). V lost 4 bases and J 13 bases, leaving 27 bases between the germline ends. CDR3 length: 16 residues. From germline, CDR1 is SGHRS and CDR2 YFSETQ. The CDR3 bases are TGCGCCAGCAGCCGGATTAGCAGGGCGAAGGAGGGCACCCAGTACTTC. As protein: CASSRISRAKEGTQYF.

Worth noting for this clonotype: The junction does not match germline at one end; this may be a read error. The chain couples TRBV4-1 to TRBJ2-5; TRBD2 is a possible D gene (6 bases). Germline loops: CDR1 MGHRA, CDR2 YSYEKL. This CDR3 is 16 amino acids long. The CDR3 DNA is TGCGCCAGCAACCAAGATCCTAGCGTCGGCGGAGAGACCCACTACTTC. Protein sequence: CASNQDPSVGGETHYF.

This clonotype was seen more than once but under ten times. At one boundary the junction diverges from the germline segment, which might be a read error. V and J are TRBV6-1 and TRBJ2-5; 11 bases fit TRBD2. The CDR3 length is 17 residues. Germline CDR1 reads MNHNS; CDR2 reads SASEGT. The CDR3: CDSSEAGRLAGMETQYF. The CDR3 DNA sequence: TGTGACAGCAGTGAAGCCGGAAGACTAGCGGGAATGGAGACCCAGTACTTC.